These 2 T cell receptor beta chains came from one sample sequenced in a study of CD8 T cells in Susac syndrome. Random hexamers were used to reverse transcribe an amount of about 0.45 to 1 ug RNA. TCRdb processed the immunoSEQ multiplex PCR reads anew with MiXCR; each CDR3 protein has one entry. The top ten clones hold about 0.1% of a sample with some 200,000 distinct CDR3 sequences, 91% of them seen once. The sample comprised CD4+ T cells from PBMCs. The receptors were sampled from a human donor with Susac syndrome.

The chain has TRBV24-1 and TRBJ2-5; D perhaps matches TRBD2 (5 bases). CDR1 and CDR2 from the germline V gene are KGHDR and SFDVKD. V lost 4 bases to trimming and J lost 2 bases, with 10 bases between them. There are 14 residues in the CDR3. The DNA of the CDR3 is TGTGCCACCAGTGAAAACCGGGATCAAGAGACCCAGTACTTC. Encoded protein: CATSENRDQETQYF.

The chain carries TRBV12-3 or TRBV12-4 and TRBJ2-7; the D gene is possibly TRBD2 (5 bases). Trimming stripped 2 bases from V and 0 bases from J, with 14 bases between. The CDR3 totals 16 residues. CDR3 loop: CASSLTGRLTSYEQYF. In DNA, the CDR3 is TGTGCCAGCAGTTTAACGGGGAGACTGACCTCCTACGAGCAGTACTTC.